This is a list of T cell receptor beta chains from one sample in a study of CD8+ T cells in alopecia areata. Here immunoSEQ multiplex PCR was the method, and the copy in TCRdb shows in-frame clones only, minus some. The table has approximately 100,000 clones, 50% to 60% seen once. Sequences were derived from CD8+ T cells sorted from blood, sampled between weeks 55 and 70, from a patient treated with tofacitinib. These receptor sequences come from a human donor with alopecia areata. Each CDR3 is given with its conserved first and last residue.

V	J	CDR3
TRBV9	TRBJ2-1	CASSSGGVYEQFF
TRBV29-1	TRBJ1-2	CSVVGQSYGYTF
TRBV7-6	TRBJ1-6	CASSLEWGAGRSPLHF
TRBV15	TRBJ1-4	CATSEGARKLFF
TRBV30	TRBJ1-6	CAWSKRGPYNSPLHF
TRBV11-2	TRBJ2-1	CASSTRPRDNEQFF
TRBV20-1	TRBJ2-1	CSAPWVNEQFF
TRBV13	TRBJ2-5	CASSGIGQETQYF
TRBV5-6	TRBJ2-7	CASSFGTGGYEQYF
TRBV9	TRBJ2-1	CASSVVAGGREQFF
TRBV29-1	TRBJ2-3	CSVGRDTRTDTQYF
TRBV5-1	TRBJ1-6	CASQPTGARGNSPLHF